The source of this T cell receptor beta chain is a study of T cells in women clearing cervical HPV infection. Notes on the study in general: Controls had more TRBV6-7 (approximately 0.16%) than cases (around 0.11%). Repertoire richness, not evenness, was significantly elevated in CIN3+ cases versus controls.

Worth noting for this clone: As yet, its antigen is unknown. The read finishes 3 residues shy of the CDR3 end, and the germline J gene is used to complete it.

Per germline, CDR1 SGHAT and CDR2 FQNNGV. The CDR3 extends over 14 amino acids. With 5 bases removed from V and 5 bases from J, the gap between germline ends came to 16 bases. Some clones are missing from TCRdb's copy, which holds only in-frame ones; the method was immunoSEQ multiplex PCR. In total, the table holds tens of thousands of clones. The chain is built from TRBV11-2 and TRBJ2-7; D ambiguous. The specimen was blood buffy coat. The receptor's source is a woman between 18 and 75 years old with a cervical HPV16 infection that either progressed to CIN3+ or cleared (not recorded which). CDR3 bases read: TGTGCCAGCAGCACCCCTACGGGTTATGACGAG. Its protein product is CASSTPTGYDE. The CDR3, in full, reads CASSTPTGYDEQYF.